The clone carrying this T cell receptor (beta chain) was picked up one time. The record originates from a study of CD8 T cells in Susac syndrome. The V gene end was trimmed by 4 bases and the J gene end by 9 bases; junction bases not matched to a gene: 21. Germline V gene sequence: CDR1 MGHRA, CDR2 YSYEKL. The CDR3 covers 20 residues. RNA amounts of roughly 0.45 to 1 ug underwent reverse transcription with random hexamers. Amplification of TCR beta CDR3 was carried out by immunoSEQ multiplex PCR, which covered 54 Vbeta and 13 Jbeta segments. TCRdb processed the immunoSEQ multiplex PCR reads anew with MiXCR; each CDR3 protein has one entry. The sample records over 350,000 distinct CDR3 sequences, around 83% being singletons.

This chain connects TRBV4-1 to TRBJ1-6; 10 bases match TRBD1. The sequence came from a human donor with multiple sclerosis. Sequencing was done on a sample of CD8+ T cells from PBMCs. CDR3: CASSPWTLLDVTGGVSPLHF. The CDR3 DNA is TGCGCCAGCAGCCCTTGGACCCTTTTGGATGTGACAGGGGGCGTTTCACCCCTCCACTTT.